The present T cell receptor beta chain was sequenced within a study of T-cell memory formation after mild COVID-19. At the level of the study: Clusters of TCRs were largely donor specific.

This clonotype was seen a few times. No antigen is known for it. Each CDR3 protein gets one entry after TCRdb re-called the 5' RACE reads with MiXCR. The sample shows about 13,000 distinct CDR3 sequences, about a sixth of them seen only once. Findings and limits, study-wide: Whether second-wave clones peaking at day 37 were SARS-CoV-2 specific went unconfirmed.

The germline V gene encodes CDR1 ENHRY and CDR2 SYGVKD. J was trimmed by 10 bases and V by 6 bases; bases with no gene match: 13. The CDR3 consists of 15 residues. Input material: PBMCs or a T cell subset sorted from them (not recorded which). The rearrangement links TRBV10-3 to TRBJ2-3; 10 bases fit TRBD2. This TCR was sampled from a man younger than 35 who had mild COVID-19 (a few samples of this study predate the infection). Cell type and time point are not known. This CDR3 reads CAIRIEAGGPRAQYF. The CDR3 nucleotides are TGTGCCATCAGAATCGAAGCGGGGGGGCCGCGGGCGCAGTATTTT.